This record covers a single T cell receptor beta chain. Its specificity is not known. This sample stems from a study of blood T cells in healthy people across ages. Study conclusions and caveats: A strong correlation was seen between TCR beta diversity and naive T cell percentage. Both naive CD4+ cell counts and diversity were greater in long-lived donors than in aged donors. Considered underestimates were the diversity estimates obtained from one million T cells.

The CDR3 spans 14 residues. The germline gives CDR1 LGHDT, CDR2 YNNKEL (reference sequence). V gave up 1 base and J gave up 12 bases, with 16 bases separating them. The second PCR ran roughly 6 to 11 cycles with a sample-barcoded 5' primer and J-beta primers. Researchers report that each sample yielded at least 3 million CDR3-containing paired-end reads. TCRdb independently ran MiXCR on the 5' RACE reads; one entry per CDR3 protein. The table has 380,000 or so distinct CDR3 sequences, more than 45% seen once; the top ten hold 45% to 55%. Sequenced sample: blood. This rearrangement joins TRBV3-1 to TRBJ2-1, with D perhaps TRBD2 (5 bases). The sequence was obtained from a man between 60 and 75 years old in good health. DNA for the CDR3: TGTGCCAGCAGCCAAGGGTTGGGTCTCCGGGGGCAGTTCTTC. Protein product: CASSQGLGLRGQFF.